This paragraph covers one T cell receptor (beta chain) sequence. What this receptor recognizes is not known. The input lacks base qualities; no much larger clone sits a single base away. Here V drops 4 bases and J drops 5 bases, and the junction holds 18 bases not matched to any gene. In the germline V gene, CDR1 corresponds to LGHNA and CDR2 to YSLEER. The cysteine opens and the phenylalanine closes a CDR3 of 18 amino acids. CDR3 DNA is the only sequence kept; it has 54 bases, read in frame from the first base. The data originate from a study of cytomegalovirus exposure and HLA in healthy donors (dated by TCRdb to about 2017). With respect to the entire study: In an earlier analysis of 587 of the donors, approximately 260 Gb of sequence data and about 110 million unique TCR beta sequences from about 179 million T cells were reported. An earlier analysis of several hundred of the donors applied high-throughput TCR beta sequencing to assess whether each TCR beta V gene segment acted as functional or pseudogenic. Along with the approximately 650-subject first cohort, a separate validation cohort of some 130 different subjects was used. The study combined high-throughput TCR immunosequencing, statistical association of individual TCRs with disease status, and machine learning to predict cytomegalovirus infection status. The study was designed to test whether signatures of past pathogen exposure could be identified by cataloging public T cell receptors. Of the approximately 400 genotyped donors, 80% to 90% were placed in the genetic ancestry cluster associated with self-reported Caucasian donors. Every repertoire in the discovery cohort had been generated on one and the same sequencing platform. An early release covering roughly 640 HLA-typed donors comprised about 300 gigabases of sequencing data and 85 million to 100 million unique TCR sequences. HLA typing covered class I and class II loci at four-digit resolution. On average, approximately 250,000 unique TCR beta nucleotide sequences were sequenced per donor among roughly 430 genotyped donors of the cohort, with about 17% of those sequences being non-productive. Rather than using new phenotypic data, the later analysis identified candidate immune exposures from TCR beta sequences and from how often those sequences occurred across donors. In a later analysis, previously published TCR beta repertoires from roughly 710 donors were re-analyzed and high-resolution HLA genotyping was added so that TCR occurrence patterns could be studied. Donor age, sex, ethnicity and CMV serostatus were collected together with the repertoire data. Because of strong linkage in the cohort, roughly five DR-DQ haplotypes were treated as single units for association and clustering. The T cell repertoires of several hundred subjects were profiled by immunosequencing and related to cytomegalovirus serostatus. Typing coverage varied by locus: roughly 629-640 donors for A, B, C, DRB1 and DQB1; approximately 560 for DQA1; approximately 570 for DPA1; around 450 for DPB1. A later genetic analysis used genome-wide SNP genotypes for about 60% of the roughly 700 donors, treating that subset as a discovery cohort.

The cohort consisted of 666 healthy bone marrow donors. All cohort members were sampled while nominally healthy, although unrecorded immune exposures were likely present. The donor tested CMV seronegative and was one of the 352 seronegative cohort members. Every donor gave a peripheral blood sample, and the peripheral blood mononuclear cells from that sample were used for TCR beta sequencing. Genomic DNA extraction from the blood cell samples was performed with the Qiagen DNeasy Blood Extraction Kit. Points the paper makes about the study in general: Because the 87-base-pair reads could not distinguish some IMGT-functional V segments, including TRBV6-2 and TRBV6-3, those segments were excluded. A cluster of highly shared sequence variants was judged likely to represent a technical artifact of the sequencing pipeline. A few of the identified cytomegalovirus-associated TCR beta chains were confirmed in vitro to be specific for cytomegalovirus antigens. This cohort had only TCR beta chains sequenced, and the lack of alpha or paired-chain data limited which features could be detected. Because HLA typing was unavailable for some donors at each locus, only the typed subset was used in association tests. In both the original and validation cohorts, the classifier was reported to diagnose cytomegalovirus status with high specificity and sensitivity. Specific HLA alleles were associated with over 15,000 TCR beta sequences at a false discovery rate of 0.05 in a later analysis. Roughly uniform sequencing depth across donors was assumed in presence/absence analyses, although this assumption may not hold. Correlated functional status among segregating V segments might reflect linkage disequilibrium, but an unknown experimental factor could not be ruled out. In the study, 150 to 200 TCR beta chains were listed as associated with cytomegalovirus. The earlier analysis of some 540 of the donors excluded roughly 16 rarely observed V segments, including chromosome 9 orphons, because counts were too low. A later genetic analysis reported fewer N-insertions in productive TCRs among donors in an Asian-associated ancestry cluster than the roughly 700-donor mean. V-gene and J-gene trimming of TCR beta chains was associated with a missense DCLRE1C variant in a later genetic analysis, and the association was replicated in an independent cohort. In a later analysis, most CMV-associated TCR beta chains were found to appear HLA-restricted, with HLA associations seemingly driven largely by CMV exposure. Broadly in line with IMGT annotations, most TCR beta V segments showed up in productive rearrangements about 90% or about 30% of the time in an earlier analysis of 450 to 750 of the donors. A later analysis found that TCR association rates varied across HLA loci, with DRB1 alleles showing the most associated TCRs and HLA-C alleles the fewest. A later analysis reported that several top co-occurrence clusters appeared linked to parvovirus B19, influenza, CMV and Epstein-Barr virus. The authors suggested that the approach could potentially be generalized to other disease states and immunological phenotypes. Across donors, most TCR sequences were observed very rarely, whereas some public TCRs were present in many individuals. Assigning TCR associations to individual alleles was difficult when HLA alleles, especially DR and DQ, strongly co-occurred. Immune exposure information for the cohort was limited to CMV serostatus. A further reported finding was that TCR beta sequences accurately predicted the HLA-A and HLA-B alleles for most subjects in the first cohort. A later analysis found that HLA-associated TCR beta chains were more clonally expanded and had lower generation probabilities than equally common non-associated chains.

To prepare the library, the immunoSEQ multiplex PCR assay was applied. The multiplex PCR relied on a mix of 60 forward primers for TCR Vbeta segments and 13 reverse primers for TCR Jbeta segments. Amplification of the CDR3 region of rearranged TCR beta genes was performed with a multiplex PCR assay on genomic DNA. Amplified TCR beta libraries were sequenced as 87-base-pair reads on the Illumina HiSeq System. The authors' analysis ran thus. Across the roughly 670 repertoires, a later analysis counted some 80 million unique TCR beta chains, 9 million to 14 million of which were shared by at least two donors. Raw reads were error-corrected and collapsed into unique sequences by a nearest-neighbor algorithm in which closely related sequences were merged to remove PCR and sequencing errors. Alignment of CDR3 sequences to IMGT reference sequences was used to assign V, D and J gene segments. For a sequence to be retained, at least a six-nucleotide match to both a V gene segment and a J gene segment was required. Rearrangements were classified as productive when the CDR3 lacked stop codons and remained in frame with V and J, and all other rearrangements were classified as non-productive. CDR3 was defined according to IMGT convention as the region running from the second conserved V-encoded cysteine to the conserved J-encoded phenylalanine. In an earlier analysis of more than 550 of the donors, sequences lacking an unambiguous match to a single V gene segment were excluded. In an earlier analysis of some 590 of the donors, V segments were called functional above 56.7% productive rearrangements and were called segregating when the between-donor standard deviation exceeded 5%. A statistical classification framework was built to diagnose cytomegalovirus status from the catalog of TCR beta chain sequences. V and J gene assignment, in a later analysis, came from comparing TCR nucleotide sequences with IMGT/GENE-DB human TR gene sequences. Using the TCRdist pipeline, a later analysis assigned CDR3 sequences along with most-parsimonious VDJ recombination scenarios. A later analysis defined each TCR beta chain by its CDR3 amino acid sequence plus V-gene family, and excluded reads lacking a unique V-gene family. In a later analysis, 450 to 600 highly shared, low-generation-probability nucleotide sequences were removed to address suspected cross-contamination and a sequencing artifact. For each public chain, a later analysis derived a clonal expansion index from normalized ranks of inferred template counts within each repertoire. In a later analysis, generation probabilities were computed using a VDJ recombination model fitted to out-of-frame rearrangements, and the results were checked against IGoR. A later analysis scored TCR-TCR, TCR-HLA and TCR-CMV co-occurrence with hypergeometric tests, applying a repertoire-size bias correction to TCR pairs. False discovery rates were estimated in a later analysis by permuting HLA or CMV assignments 20 times. In a later analysis, co-occurring TCRs were grouped using DBSCAN, and TCRdist sequence similarity was added for clustering within HLA-allele-positive subsets. For co-occurrence clustering, repertoires with fewer than 30,000 or more than 120,000 public chains were excluded, along with roughly 5 repertoires with anomalous nucleotide sharing. The table comes from immuneACCESS by way of TCRdb, which keeps in-frame sequences with V and J called. Part of the clones is missing from these tables; in studies checked, under half for an unresolved V gene and the rest for unknown reasons. The V and J calls and clone size come from that table; D and trimming were worked out from the DNA. The sample table shows hundreds of thousands of clones, and over 60% are seen once. The ten largest account for around 1.7% of the sample.

The sequence derives from a man in his late teens or twenties in good health and CMV-seronegative. Material: PBMCs. The rearrangement combines TRBV4-3 with TRBJ2-5; 8 central bases correspond to TRBD2. The nucleotide sequence is TGCGCCAGCAGCCTAATTTCGGGGGGCCGGGGGGGGTTGGAGACCCAGTACTTC. Translated, it reads CASSLISGGRGGLETQYF.